The rows below give T cell receptor beta chains drawn from one sample of a study of neurological immune-mediated disorders. A single record per CDR3 protein comes from TCRdb applying MiXCR to the 5' RACE reads. Seen here are tens of thousands of distinct CDR3 sequences, 13% to 15% observed once, and the top ten hold about 7%. The sequencing sample was made of PBMCs. The receptor source for this set is a woman aged 45-65 years in good health. Each CDR3 is given with its conserved first and last residue. The D gene is left open where the match is weak. Not all rows give a size; the values are once, few, many and, for expanded clones, a class.

j_call: TRBJ2-7
clone_size: many
v_call: TRBV5-1
d_call: NA
cdr3_nt: TGCGCCAGCAGCGAGAGGGTTCCGGGGCCCTACGAGCAGTACTTC
cdr3_aa: CASSERVPGPYEQYF

j_call: TRBJ2-1
clone_size: many
v_call: TRBV28
d_call: TRBD2
cdr3_nt: TGTGCCAGCAGTCGACCTAGCGGGAGCTCCTACAATGAGCAGTTCTTC
cdr3_aa: CASSRPSGSSYNEQFF

j_call: TRBJ2-7
clone_size: few
v_call: TRBV28
d_call: NA
cdr3_nt: TGTGCCAGCAGTTTTAGATTGCGTGAGCAGTACTTC
cdr3_aa: CASSFRLREQYF

j_call: TRBJ1-6
clone_size: few
v_call: TRBV7-8
d_call: TRBD1
cdr3_nt: TGTGCCAGCAGCTCCTATAGGCGGACAGGGGGAAGCTCCTATAATTCACCCCTCCACTTT
cdr3_aa: CASSSYRRTGGSSYNSPLHF

j_call: TRBJ2-7
clone_size: many
v_call: TRBV5-1
d_call: NA
cdr3_nt: TGCGCCAGCAGCTCGACTGAGCGATACGAGCAGTACTTC
cdr3_aa: CASSSTERYEQYF

j_call: TRBJ2-6
clone_size: many
v_call: TRBV29-1
d_call: NA
cdr3_nt: TGCAGCGTTGAAAGTCGCTCTGGGGCCAACGTCCTGACTTTC
cdr3_aa: CSVESRSGANVLTF

j_call: TRBJ2-3
clone_size: NA
v_call: TRBV5-1
d_call: NA
cdr3_nt: TGCGCCAGCAGCTTGGCTGGGCAGGGTCCATATACGCAGTATTTT
cdr3_aa: CASSLAGQGPYTQYF

j_call: TRBJ1-6
clone_size: few
v_call: TRBV6-2/TRBV6-3
d_call: NA
cdr3_nt: TGTGCCAGCAGTCAACCCAGGGGCAATTCACCCCTCCACTTT
cdr3_aa: CASSQPRGNSPLHF

j_call: TRBJ1-2
clone_size: many
v_call: TRBV25-1
d_call: NA
cdr3_nt: TGTGCCAGCAGTGATCTGGGGGCGAGGGGCTACACCTTC
cdr3_aa: CASSDLGARGYTF

j_call: TRBJ2-2
clone_size: many
v_call: TRBV7-9
d_call: NA
cdr3_nt: TGTGCCAGCAGCTTGTTCTCCGGGGAGCTGTTTTTT
cdr3_aa: CASSLFSGELFF

j_call: TRBJ1-3
clone_size: many
v_call: TRBV20-1
d_call: NA
cdr3_nt: TGCAGTGCTAAGCCGGGGGCCAGAAAGGGAAACACCATATATTTT
cdr3_aa: CSAKPGARKGNTIYF

j_call: TRBJ1-1
clone_size: NA
v_call: TRBV18
d_call: NA
cdr3_nt: TGTGCCAGCTCACCAATACAGAAGAACACTGAAGCTTTCTTT
cdr3_aa: CASSPIQKNTEAFF

j_call: TRBJ2-7
clone_size: NA
v_call: TRBV7-9
d_call: NA
cdr3_nt: TGTGCCAACAGCTTTCAGGACGGACCTCCGAGGCAGTACTTC
cdr3_aa: CANSFQDGPPRQYF

j_call: TRBJ2-5
clone_size: many
v_call: TRBV6-5
d_call: TRBD1
cdr3_nt: TGTGCCAGCAGTGAACACAGGGGCAAGCAAGAGACCCAGTACTTC
cdr3_aa: CASSEHRGKQETQYF

j_call: TRBJ2-1
clone_size: many
v_call: TRBV7-9
d_call: NA
cdr3_nt: TGTGCCAGCAGCTTAGCTTCGAGCTCCTACAATGAGCAGTTCTTC
cdr3_aa: CASSLASSSYNEQFF

j_call: TRBJ2-2
clone_size: few
v_call: TRBV5-1
d_call: TRBD2
cdr3_nt: TGCGCCAGCAGCTACGGACTAGCGGGAGTCACGGTTTCGAACACCGGGGAGCTGTTTTTT
cdr3_aa: CASSYGLAGVTVSNTGELFF

j_call: TRBJ2-1
clone_size: NA
v_call: TRBV6-1
d_call: TRBD2
cdr3_nt: TGTGCCAGCAGATCGTTAGCGGGACACGCCCCTGGTGAGCAGTTCTTC
cdr3_aa: CASRSLAGHAPGEQFF

j_call: TRBJ2-1
clone_size: many
v_call: TRBV27
d_call: NA
cdr3_nt: TGTGCCAGCAGTTATTACAGGGTGAAGAGCTCCTACAATGAGCAGTTCTTC
cdr3_aa: CASSYYRVKSSYNEQFF

j_call: TRBJ1-1
clone_size: NA
v_call: TRBV15
d_call: NA
cdr3_nt: TGTGCCACCAGCAGAGATAAGGGTCTCCAGGCTTTCTTT
cdr3_aa: CATSRDKGLQAFF

j_call: TRBJ1-5
clone_size: many
v_call: TRBV7-2
d_call: NA
cdr3_nt: TGTGCCAGCAGCTCACAGGGATATCAGCCCCAGCATTTT
cdr3_aa: CASSSQGYQPQHF

j_call: TRBJ2-1
clone_size: many
v_call: TRBV20-1
d_call: TRBD1
cdr3_nt: TGCAGTGCCAGGAGGGGCGGGACAGGGCCTTTTAATGAGCAGTTCTTC
cdr3_aa: CSARRGGTGPFNEQFF

j_call: TRBJ1-2
clone_size: many
v_call: TRBV9
d_call: NA
cdr3_nt: TGTGCCAGCAGCGTTTCTACAGGGAACTATGGCTACACCTTC
cdr3_aa: CASSVSTGNYGYTF

j_call: TRBJ2-1
clone_size: NA
v_call: TRBV5-1
d_call: NA
cdr3_nt: TGCGCCAGCAGCTTAAAACTAGCCCCGGCCAATGAGCAGTTCTTC
cdr3_aa: CASSLKLAPANEQFF

j_call: TRBJ1-1
clone_size: many
v_call: TRBV29-1
d_call: NA
cdr3_nt: TGCAGCGTAGTAAGGGCAGGACGGGGGAACACTGAAGCTTTCTTT
cdr3_aa: CSVVRAGRGNTEAFF

j_call: TRBJ2-3
clone_size: many
v_call: TRBV14
d_call: NA
cdr3_nt: TGTGCCAGCAGCCAGGCACGTTTCGGGGGCTCCACAGATACGCAGTATTTT
cdr3_aa: CASSQARFGGSTDTQYF

j_call: TRBJ1-1
clone_size: many
v_call: TRBV5-1
d_call: NA
cdr3_nt: TGCGCCAGCAGCTTAATGGGCGCGGACGACACTGAAGCTTTCTTT
cdr3_aa: CASSLMGADDTEAFF

j_call: TRBJ2-1
clone_size: many
v_call: TRBV28
d_call: NA
cdr3_nt: TGTGCCAGCAGTTCGTACAGGGAAGGGGGCAATGAGCAGTTCTTC
cdr3_aa: CASSSYREGGNEQFF

j_call: TRBJ2-5
clone_size: few
v_call: TRBV14
d_call: TRBD1
cdr3_nt: TGTGCCAGCAGCCAAGAGACAGGGGCGGACAATGAGACCCAGTACTTC
cdr3_aa: CASSQETGADNETQYF

j_call: TRBJ2-3
clone_size: many
v_call: TRBV5-6
d_call: TRBD2
cdr3_nt: TGTGCCAGCAGCTTTCCTAGCGGATACACAGATACGCAGTATTTT
cdr3_aa: CASSFPSGYTDTQYF

j_call: TRBJ2-1
clone_size: many
v_call: TRBV5-1
d_call: NA
cdr3_nt: TGCGCCAGCAGCTTGGGGGGCTACAATGAGCAGTTCTTC
cdr3_aa: CASSLGGYNEQFF

j_call: TRBJ1-5
clone_size: many
v_call: TRBV5-1
d_call: NA
cdr3_nt: TGCGCCAGCAGCTTGGTGGCAGGGTTTGGCCAGCCCCAGCATTTT
cdr3_aa: CASSLVAGFGQPQHF

j_call: TRBJ2-7
clone_size: many
v_call: TRBV3-1
d_call: TRBD2
cdr3_nt: TGTGCCAGCAGCCAAGGGACTAGCGATTCGCGCGAGCAGTACTTC
cdr3_aa: CASSQGTSDSREQYF

j_call: TRBJ2-2
clone_size: many
v_call: TRBV4-1
d_call: TRBD1
cdr3_nt: TGCGCCAGCAGCCAAATACAGGGGTTTGAGACCGGGGAGCTGTTTTTT
cdr3_aa: CASSQIQGFETGELFF

j_call: TRBJ1-1
clone_size: NA
v_call: TRBV27
d_call: TRBD1
cdr3_nt: TGTGCCAGCTGGACAGGGGCTGAAGCTTTCTTT
cdr3_aa: CASWTGAEAFF

j_call: TRBJ1-1
clone_size: many
v_call: TRBV5-1
d_call: NA
cdr3_nt: TGCGCCAGCAGCTCCCTGGGTGGGTCGAACACTGAAGCTTTCTTT
cdr3_aa: CASSSLGGSNTEAFF

j_call: TRBJ2-5
clone_size: many
v_call: TRBV3-1
d_call: TRBD1
cdr3_nt: TGTGCCAGCAGCCCCGGACAGGGGGCCATGGAGACCCAGTACTTC
cdr3_aa: CASSPGQGAMETQYF

j_call: TRBJ2-3
clone_size: many
v_call: TRBV7-9
d_call: NA
cdr3_nt: TGTGCCAGCAGCCCCAACGGGGAGCACCGTAGTACGCAGTATTTT
cdr3_aa: CASSPNGEHRSTQYF

j_call: TRBJ1-1
clone_size: many
v_call: TRBV6-5
d_call: NA
cdr3_nt: TGTGCCAGCAGTTACAGCGCGCGATGGAACACTGAAGCTTTCTTT
cdr3_aa: CASSYSARWNTEAFF

j_call: TRBJ1-1
clone_size: many
v_call: TRBV5-4
d_call: TRBD1
cdr3_nt: TGTGCCAGCAGACGGCTACAGGGGACTGAAGCTTTCTTT
cdr3_aa: CASRRLQGTEAFF

j_call: TRBJ1-4
clone_size: many
v_call: TRBV2
d_call: TRBD1
cdr3_nt: TGTGCCAGCAGCCGACAGGGCGGCGGGGCAACTAATGAAAAACTGTTTTTT
cdr3_aa: CASSRQGGGATNEKLFF

j_call: TRBJ1-3
clone_size: many
v_call: TRBV10-3
d_call: NA
cdr3_nt: TGTGCCATCAGTGAGTCGTTGGCAGGGGCTGGAAACACCATATATTTT
cdr3_aa: CAISESLAGAGNTIYF

j_call: TRBJ1-1
clone_size: few
v_call: TRBV20-1
d_call: NA
cdr3_nt: TGCAGTGCTCGGAAGGGCACTGAAGCTTTCTTT
cdr3_aa: CSARKGTEAFF

j_call: TRBJ2-5
clone_size: many
v_call: TRBV6-5
d_call: NA
cdr3_nt: TGTGCCAGCAGTTACTCGGGGCCACCAGAGACCCAGTACTTC
cdr3_aa: CASSYSGPPETQYF

j_call: TRBJ2-5
clone_size: many
v_call: TRBV20-1
d_call: NA
cdr3_nt: TGCAGTGCTCCACCCCCAGGGCTAGTTTGGGAGACCCAGTACTTC
cdr3_aa: CSAPPPGLVWETQYF

j_call: TRBJ2-7
clone_size: many
v_call: TRBV12-3/TRBV12-4
d_call: TRBD1
cdr3_nt: TGTGCCAGCAGTATGCGGGACAGGGGAAATAACGAGCAGTACTTC
cdr3_aa: CASSMRDRGNNEQYF

j_call: TRBJ2-2
clone_size: many
v_call: TRBV7-2
d_call: NA
cdr3_nt: TGTGCCAGCAGTTTGACCCGTTCGGGAACCGGGGAGCTGTTTTTT
cdr3_aa: CASSLTRSGTGELFF

j_call: TRBJ1-2
clone_size: NA
v_call: TRBV5-5
d_call: TRBD1
cdr3_nt: TGTGCCAGCAGCTTGGGGTACAGGGGACCAACCTATGGCTACACCTTC
cdr3_aa: CASSLGYRGPTYGYTF

j_call: TRBJ2-2
clone_size: many
v_call: TRBV20-1
d_call: NA
cdr3_nt: TGCAGTGCTAGAGATACAGGGAGTACCGGGGAGCTGTTTTTT
cdr3_aa: CSARDTGSTGELFF

j_call: TRBJ2-5
clone_size: many
v_call: TRBV9
d_call: TRBD1
cdr3_nt: TGTGCCAGCAGCGTTGACGGGACAGTCCAAGAGACCCAGTACTTC
cdr3_aa: CASSVDGTVQETQYF

j_call: TRBJ1-1
clone_size: many
v_call: TRBV7-2
d_call: NA
cdr3_nt: TGTGCCAGCACCCAGAGAGTTGAAGCTTTCTTT
cdr3_aa: CASTQRVEAFF

j_call: TRBJ1-2
clone_size: many
v_call: TRBV28
d_call: NA
cdr3_nt: TGTGCCAGCAGCTTGACCGACAGAATGGGGGGCTACACCTTC
cdr3_aa: CASSLTDRMGGYTF

j_call: TRBJ2-3
clone_size: many
v_call: TRBV7-2
d_call: NA
cdr3_nt: TGTGCCAGCAGCTTGCAGTTTATGGATACGCAGTATTTT
cdr3_aa: CASSLQFMDTQYF

j_call: TRBJ2-7
clone_size: many
v_call: TRBV28
d_call: NA
cdr3_nt: TGTGCCAGCAGGGGACGGGCCAGGCAGCGGGAGCAGTACTTC
cdr3_aa: CASRGRARQREQYF